This T cell receptor beta chain was retrieved from a study of human T cells and chemical hapten exposure. Overall study: While the roughly 23-week study was under way, patients received diphenylcyclopropenone on the scalp every week. Per-sample variation in TCR yield stemmed mainly from small pooled library volume differences.

As to time point: pre-sensitization, week 0. Treatment denoted: therapeutic diphenylcyclopropenone sensitization with weekly scalp DPC. Blood draws came before every patch-test application. MiXCR, run by TCRdb on the RACE reads, gives a single entry per CDR3 protein. The sample holds about 59,000 distinct CDR3 sequences; approximately 11% are singletons and the top ten take approximately 4.2%. From germline, CDR1 is KGHDR and CDR2 SFDVKD. V lost 4 bases to trimming and J lost 11 bases, with 13 bases between them. This CDR3 spans 12 amino acids. This clonotype was seen a handful of times. The V and J genes are TRBV24-1 and TRBJ1-1, with D perhaps TRBD1 (5 bases). The receptor's source is a woman aged 40 to 55 with alopecia areata. Some clones in this sample may be carry-over from other donors' samples. The sample in question was whole blood, obtained in connection with sensitization to the hapten diphenylcyclopropenone (DPC). The DNA for the CDR3 is TGTGCCACCAGTGACGGGGCCCAGGCGGCTTTCTTT. Protein: CATSDGAQAAFF.